Each of the 22 T cell receptor beta chains below was sequenced from the same sample in a study of T cell clonality in common variable immunodeficiency. Clones were sequenced by immunoSEQ multiplex PCR, and TCRdb holds only the in-frame ones, with some missing. This sample has some 38,000 clones and no singletons, with approximately 9.4% in the ten largest. The sample comprised peripheral blood mononuclear cells. The receptors here all came from a person aged 18-69 years in good health.

This clone appeared many times. The missing CDR3 end, 3 residues past where the read stops, is filled in from the germline J gene. The rearrangement uses TRBV2 and TRBJ2-5; 12 nucleotides align to TRBD2. The CDR3 extends over 17 amino acids. V lost 6 bases and J lost 3; bases outside the gene matches: 11. The germline V gene encodes CDR1 SNHLY and CDR2 FYNNEI. The CDR3 reads CASRTLGLAGTEETQYF. The CDR3 bases that were read are TGTGCCAGCAGGACCCTCGGACTAGCGGGAACGGAAGAGACC.

This clone came up many times. The read stops 3 residues short of the end of the CDR3; the missing end is completed from the germline J gene. The rearrangement uses TRBV7-2 and TRBJ2-7; 8 positions match TRBD2. Per germline, CDR1 SGHTA and CDR2 FQGNSA. V was pared by 5 bases and J by 6 bases, with 6 bases of the junction left unmatched. This CDR3 is 13 amino acids long. The CDR3 sequence is CASSPGLGGEQYF. CDR3 DNA, as far as it was read: TGTGCCAGCAGCCCGGGACTAGGTGGCGAG.

This clone showed up many times. Read coverage stops 3 residues before the CDR3 terminus; the germline J gene supplies the remainder. The chain couples TRBV5-1 to TRBJ1-4; possibly TRBD1 for D (6 bases). V lost 2 bases, J lost 8 bases, and 13 bases lay in between. The germline CDR1 and CDR2 sequences are SGHRS and YFSETQ. The CDR3 length is 14 residues. The CDR3 sequence: CASSFGGREEKLFF. The CDR3 DNA, read in part, is TGCGCCAGCAGCTTCGGGGGGCGGGAAGAAAAA.

With regard to this clone: Germline is not matched at one junction end, which may reflect a read error. The read ends 3 residues shy of where the CDR3 ends; the end is completed using the germline J gene. V is TRBV13 and J is TRBJ2-3; TRBD2 agrees at 14 bases. This CDR3 region has 15 residues. Germline-derived CDR1 and CDR2 are PRHDT and FYEKMQ (reference sequence). Here the CDR3 reads CANSSTSGRADTQYF. CDR3 bases read: TGTGCCAACAGCTCGACTAGCGGGAGGGCAGATACG.

This clone has ten or more counts. Coverage ceases 3 residues before the CDR3 finishes, and the germline J gene fills in the end. The chain employs TRBV20-1 and TRBJ1-1; 12 nucleotides match TRBD1. CDR3 size: 14 residues. J gave up 4 bases and V 6 bases, and 6 bases lay outside the gene matches. The germline V gene has CDR1 DFQATT and CDR2 SNEGSKA (reference sequence). CDR3: CSAKGQGAITEAFF. The CDR3 DNA, read in part, is TGCAGTGCAAAGGGACAGGGGGCGATCACTGAA.

Many counts were recorded for this clone. The sequenced fragment ends 3 residues before the CDR3 boundary, so the rest is inferred from the germline J gene. The chain links TRBV28 to TRBJ2-2; 7 positions match TRBD2. The CDR3 is 14 residues long. V shed 6 bases, J shed 3 bases, and the junction held 4 bases outside the gene matches. Germline CDR1 and CDR2: MDHEN and SYDVKM. The CDR3 sequence is CASRKTSYTGELFF. The sequenced CDR3 bases are TGTGCCAGCAGGAAGACTAGCTACACCGGGGAG. Together with reference TRBV28 and TRBJ2-2, the CDR3 gives the full variable domain: DVKVTQSSRYLVKRTGEKVFLECVQDMDHENMFWYRQDPGLGLRLIYFSYDVKMKEKGDIPEGYSVSREKKERFSLILESASTNQTSMYLCASRKTSYTGELFFGEGSRLTVL.

This clone was found many times. The read terminates 3 residues before the CDR3 end, so the remaining end is supplied by the germline J gene. The J gene is TRBJ2-5, the V gene TRBV7-2; D is uncertain. Germline CDR1 and CDR2: SGHTA and FQGNSA. The CDR3 runs to 14 residues. The V gene lost 4 bases and the J gene lost 5 bases, with 14 bases spanning the gap. The CDR3 DNA, read in part, is TGTGCCAGCAGCTCCCCCAGTTATCCGGAGACC. Translated: CASSSPSYPET. The complete CDR3 sequence is CASSSPSYPETQYF.

This clone was detected ten times or more. The CDR3 extends 3 residues past the end of the read, so its final part is completed from the germline J gene. The chain has TRBV20-1 and TRBJ2-2, with D possibly matching TRBD1 (6 bases). The CDR3 spans 12 residues. Trimming cost V 3 bases and J 6 bases, with 8 bases left between them. Germline CDR1 is DFQATT and CDR2 is SNEGSKA (reference sequence). The CDR3 bases that were read are TGCAGTGCTAGGCAGGGGTCCGGGGAG. Amino acids: CSARQGSGE. The full CDR3 sequence reads CSARQGSGELFF.

This clone was counted ten times or more. Sequencing ends 3 residues short of the CDR3 end; the germline J gene provides the rest. V and J are TRBV5-1 and TRBJ2-1; D possibly corresponds to TRBD2 (6 bases). The CDR3 totals 17 residues. The germline CDR1 and CDR2 sequences are SGHRS and YFSETQ. The V gene lost 1 base and the J gene lost 4 bases, with 18 bases spanning the gap. Incomplete CDR3 DNA: TGCGCCAGCAGCTTGACCTCGAGCCCCCTAGCGTACAATGAG. Residues: CASSLTSSPLAYNE. From start to end, the CDR3 is CASSLTSSPLAYNEQFF.

This clone was seen more than once but under ten times. The CDR3 end falls 3 residues outside the read, so it is completed with the germline J gene. The chain is built from TRBV20-1 and TRBJ1-2; TRBD1 is a possible D gene (5 bases). Germline V gene sequence: CDR1 DFQATT, CDR2 SNEGSKA (reference sequence). Trimming left V 0 bases short and J 5 bases short, with 7 bases between. The CDR3 totals 12 residues. The part of the CDR3 DNA that was read is TGCAGTGCTAGAGAGGGGCGGTATGGC. Its translation is CSAREGRYG. The full CDR3 sequence reads CSAREGRYGYTF.

The table lists this clone with many counts. The observed sequence ends 3 residues before the CDR3 terminus, with the missing tail filled in from the germline J gene. V is TRBV19 and J is TRBJ2-7, with TRBD1 identical over 8 bases. The trim removed 5 bases at V and 6 bases at J, leaving 6 bases unmatched. Germline V lookup: CDR1 LNHDA, CDR2 SQIVND (reference sequence). The CDR3 runs to 13 residues. CDR3 sequence reads: CASSLSTGAEQYF. The part of the CDR3 DNA that was read is TGTGCCAGTAGTCTGTCGACAGGGGCCGAG.

This clone was recorded a few times. Read coverage stops 3 residues before the CDR3 terminus; the germline J gene supplies the remainder. The chain joins TRBV19 to TRBJ1-2, with a possible D match to TRBD1 (5 bases). The CDR3 consists of 15 residues. Germline V CDR1 and CDR2: LNHDA, SQIVND (reference sequence). The CDR3 region is CASSFPGLTTDTYTF. The CDR3 DNA, read in part, is TGTGCCAGTAGCTTTCCGGGACTAACCACAGATACC.

Ten or more counts support this clone. Read sequence stops 3 residues before the CDR3 end, and the germline J gene provides the missing end. The V call is TRBV11-3, the J call TRBJ2-5, with 10 bases aligning to TRBD1. Looked up from germline, CDR1 is SGHNT and CDR2 is YENEEA. V shed 0 bases and J 7 bases; nucleotides not matched to a gene: 5. This CDR3 is 15 amino acids long. The chain's CDR3 is CASSLDGTGEGTQYF. The CDR3 DNA, read in part, is TGTGCCAGCAGCTTAGATGGGACAGGGGAGGGGACC.

This clone has at least ten counts. The read stops 3 residues short of the end of the CDR3; the missing end is completed from the germline J gene. V gene TRBV6-4 combines with J gene TRBJ2-2; the D is unclear. The CDR3 consists of 14 residues. V lost 7 bases, J lost 1 base, and 10 bases lay in between. Germline CDR1 reads MRHNA; CDR2 reads SNTAGT. This chain's CDR3 is CASKASLNTGELFF. CDR3 bases read: TGTGCCAGCAAGGCCTCCTTGAACACCGGGGAG.

In its sample, this clone was seen many times. Read data end 3 residues before the CDR3 end; the end is taken from the germline J gene. The chain employs TRBV20-1 and TRBJ1-5; 7 bases match TRBD1. V gave up 5 bases and J gave up 4 bases; unmatched junction bases: 11. The CDR3 spans 15 residues. The V gene's germline CDR1 is DFQATT and CDR2 SNEGSKA (reference sequence). This CDR3 reads CSAEEGAVRNQPQHF. CDR3 DNA, as far as it was read: TGCAGTGCTGAAGAGGGGGCTGTGAGGAATCAGCCC.

As for this clone: A read error may be the cause here, since a much bigger clone is one base away. The read comes to an end 3 residues before the CDR3 does, leaving the germline J gene to fill in the end. The chain employs TRBV11-3 and TRBJ1-4; a possible D gene is TRBD1 (5 bases). The CDR3 is 15 amino acids. Germline CDR1 reads SGHNT; CDR2 reads YENEEA. The covered CDR3 bases are TGTGCCAGCAGCGTCCAGGGTCCTGGGGCCAACGTA. It yields the protein CASSVQGPGANV. The whole CDR3 is CASSVQGPGANVLFF.

This clone has ten or more counts. The CDR3 end falls 3 residues outside the read, so it is completed with the germline J gene. The chain uses TRBV7-3 and TRBJ1-1; D may be TRBD1 (5 bases). The CDR3 totals 13 residues. V shed 4 bases and J shed 2 bases, with 8 bases lying between them. Germline V CDR1 and CDR2: SGHTA, FQGTGA. The covered CDR3 bases are TGTGCCAGCAGCTCAGGGCGAAACACTGAA. Translated, it gives CASSSGRNTE. In full, the CDR3 reads CASSSGRNTEAFF.

This clone was observed at least ten times. The CDR3 goes on 3 residues after the read ends, and that part is filled in from the germline J gene. The chain joins TRBV5-1 to TRBJ1-5, with TRBD1 identical over 9 bases. This CDR3 spans 13 amino acids. Germline CDR1 is SGHRS and CDR2 is YFSETQ. Unmatched junction bases numbered 5, after V lost 9 bases and J lost 4 bases. Incomplete CDR3 DNA: TGCGCCAACAAGGGACAGGGAAATCAGCCC. Translating gives CANKGQGNQP. The entire CDR3 protein is CANKGQGNQPQHF. The entire variable domain, with the rest obtained from reference TRBV5-1 and TRBJ1-5, is as follows: KAGVTQTPRYLIKTRGQQVTLSCSPISGHRSVSWYQQTPGQGLQFLFEYFSETQRNKGNFPGRFSGRQFSNSRSEMNVSTLELGDSALYLCANKGQGNQPQHFGDGTRLSIL.

This clone showed up many times. Read sequence stops 3 residues before the CDR3 end, and the germline J gene provides the missing end. The chain uses TRBV5-1 and TRBJ2-1; 10 positions agree with TRBD2. The trim removed 2 bases at V and 9 bases at J, leaving 11 bases unmatched. Looked up from germline, CDR1 is SGHRS and CDR2 is YFSETQ. There are 16 residues in the CDR3. CDR3: CASSFSSGSSFREQFF. CDR3 DNA, as far as it was read: TGCGCCAGCAGCTTTTCTAGCGGGAGCTCTTTCCGTGAG.

This clone was recorded at least ten times. The read comes to an end 3 residues before the CDR3 does, leaving the germline J gene to fill in the end. The J gene is TRBJ2-1, the V gene TRBV20-1; 8 bases fit TRBD2. This CDR3 has 14 amino acids. J gave up 8 bases and V 0 bases, and 6 bases lay outside the gene matches. Germline loops: CDR1 DFQATT, CDR2 SNEGSKA (reference sequence). The CDR3 region is CSARDSSGSDEQFF. The sequenced CDR3 bases are TGCAGTGCTAGAGATTCCAGCGGGAGCGATGAG.

In this sample, this clone turned up many times. The read terminates 3 residues before the CDR3 end, so the remaining end is supplied by the germline J gene. This chain links TRBV5-1 with TRBJ1-2; D remains ambiguous. From germline, CDR1 is SGHRS and CDR2 YFSETQ. The CDR3 consists of 15 residues. The CDR3 reads CASSPDLAGGYEYTF. The sequenced part of the CDR3 DNA is TGCGCCAGCAGCCCCGACCTAGCGGGAGGGTACGAA. Full variable domain (rest looked up from reference TRBV5-1 and TRBJ1-2): KAGVTQTPRYLIKTRGQQVTLSCSPISGHRSVSWYQQTPGQGLQFLFEYFSETQRNKGNFPGRFSGRQFSNSRSEMNVSTLELGDSALYLCASSPDLAGGYEYTFGSGTRLTVV.

The sample holds many counts of this clone. Sequencing ends 3 residues short of the CDR3 end; the germline J gene provides the rest. The chain joins TRBV5-4 to TRBJ2-1; 11 nucleotides align to TRBD2. Per the germline V gene, CDR1 is SGHNT and CDR2 is YYREEE (reference sequence). V lost 3 bases to trimming and J lost 4 bases; unmatched junction nucleotides: 6. The CDR3 has 16 residues. The chain's CDR3 is CASSSLSSGGYNEQFF. The sequenced part of the CDR3 DNA is TGTGCCAGCAGCTCCCTCTCTAGCGGGGGGTACAATGAG.